This T cell receptor (beta chain) was sequenced for a study of CD8 T cells in ankylosing spondylitis. General observations from the study: Within peripheral blood, clones linked to disease were CD8+ and relatively rare. About 8 highly homologous variants made up a TCR beta motif, and this motif appeared characteristic of ankylosing spondylitis blood. Matched ankylosing spondylitis synovial fluid reportedly showed significant enrichment of disease-linked clones.

The V gene lost 2 bases and the J gene lost 6 bases, with 20 bases spanning the gap. Germline-derived CDR1 and CDR2 are KGHSH and LQKENI. This CDR3 has 17 amino acids. As to this clonotype: Its target is unknown.

As the method for making TCR beta libraries, quantitative 5'-RACE with molecular barcodes was used. MiXCR was run by TCRdb on the 5' RACE reads, yielding one entry per CDR3 protein. This table has about 240,000 distinct CDR3 sequences, roughly a quarter appearing once. The chain recombines TRBV18 with TRBJ2-4; D remains ambiguous. Sequenced sample: blood, either unsorted or a sorted T cell fraction (not recorded which). The TCR was taken from a male donor with ankylosing spondylitis or in good health (not recorded which). Here the CDR3 reads CASSPSKVKTRGNIQYF. The CDR3 DNA reads as TGTGCCAGCTCACCAAGTAAGGTTAAAACCCGAGGAAACATTCAGTACTTC. The variable domain in full, with the rest retrieved from reference TRBV18 and TRBJ2-4, is NAGVMQNPRHLVRRRGQEARLRCSPMKGHSHVYWYRQLPEEGLKFMVYLQKENIIDESGMPKERFSAEFPKEGPSILRIQQVVRGDSAAYFCASSPSKVKTRGNIQYFGAGTRLSVL.